Reported below is one T cell receptor (beta chain). Per the original methods: Reference gene primer amplification in the assay estimated nucleated cell counts. TCRdb's table, derived via immunoSEQ multiplex PCR, lists solely in-frame clones and lacks some. Clone size and the V and J calls come from that table; the DNA yielded D and trimming. Of over 11,000 clones detected, about 92% appear once; the ten largest clones hold 7.5% to 10%. The sample is drawn from a study of blood T cell repertoires in COVID-19. At the level of the study: Samples taken during acute and convalescent COVID-19 were collected in the United States, Italy and Spain. T cells, B-cell-depleted T cells, or PBMCs provided the cDNA or gDNA that served as material.

The sequenced sample was peripheral blood. The clonotype was recovered from a human donor in a cohort sampled during active COVID-19.

In DNA form, the CDR3 reads TGTGCCACCTCCCCCGGGACAGGGGCCAATGAGCAGTTCTTC. It yields the protein CATSPGTGANEQFF. The chain couples TRBV19 to TRBJ2-1, with 10 nucleotides matching TRBD1. The length of the CDR3 is 14 residues. The V segment lost 10 bases and the J segment 6 bases; nucleotides outside the gene matches: 9. Germline CDR1 and CDR2: LNHDA and SQIVND (reference sequence).